The 29 T cell receptor beta chains reported below all come from one sample, sequenced in a study of blood T cell repertoires in COVID-19. Measured with immunoSEQ multiplex PCR; TCRdb has only the in-frame clones, and not every one. This table holds tens of thousands of clones, about nine tenths found once. Sequencing was performed on peripheral blood. These TCRs come from a man between 50 and 59 years old with COVID-19, enrolled during active disease.

The sample holds one count of this clone. The chain has TRBV20-1 and TRBJ1-3; D not certain. The germline CDR1 and CDR2 sequences are DFQATT and SNEGSKA (reference sequence). V lost 1 base, J lost 11 bases, and 9 bases lay in between. This CDR3 has 11 residues. CDR3 region: CSARVEGSIYF. CDR3 bases: TGCAGTGCTAGAGTGGAGGGATCCATATATTTT.

This chain's CDR3 is CASSLNWQGAREQYF. In DNA, the CDR3 is TGCGCCAGCAGCTTGAATTGGCAGGGGGCAAGGGAGCAGTACTTC. V and J are TRBV5-1 and TRBJ2-7, with 8 positions matching TRBD1. Trimming at V came to 1 base and at J to 7 bases, leaving 10 bases not matched to a gene. Looked up from germline, CDR1 is SGHRS and CDR2 is YFSETQ. This CDR3 is 15 amino acids long.

The chain combines TRBV7-9 with TRBJ2-1, with no clear D. Trimming left V 5 bases short and J 6 bases short, with 14 bases between. The CDR3 is 14 residues long. The germline CDR1 and CDR2 sequences are SEHNR and FQNEAQ (reference sequence). The CDR3 is CASSPPSGSNEQFF. DNA for the CDR3: TGTGCCAGCAGCCCACCTTCCGGGTCCAATGAGCAGTTCTTC.

This chain links TRBV19 with TRBJ2-2, with 8 positions matching TRBD1. Losses at the gene ends were 6 bases for V and 0 bases for J; bases not matched to a gene: 3. The CDR3 sequence is 15 residues long. Germline V lookup: CDR1 LNHDA, CDR2 SQIVND (reference sequence). CDR3 sequence (DNA): TGTGCCAGTAGGGCGGGACAGGCGAACACCGGGGAGCTGTTTTTT. This encodes CASRAGQANTGELFF. The full variable domain, with the rest looked up from reference TRBV19 and TRBJ2-2, is DGGITQSPKYLFRKEGQNVTLSCEQNLNHDAMYWYRQDPGQGLRLIYYSQIVNDFQKGDIAEGYSVSREKKESFPLTVTSAQKNPTAFYLCASRAGQANTGELFFGEGSRLTVL.

This sequence joins TRBV27 and TRBJ2-2, with D uncertain. CDR3 length equals 14 residues. Germline CDR1 reads MNHEY; CDR2 reads SMNVEV (reference sequence). V lost 0 bases, J lost 4 bases, and 6 bases lay in between. CDR3 region: CASSLSRVTGELFF. CDR3 sequence (DNA): TGTGCCAGCAGTTTATCCCGGGTCACCGGGGAGCTGTTTTTT.

The chain carries TRBV3-1 (or the pseudogene TRBV3-2) and TRBJ2-7; D remains ambiguous. The CDR3 extends over 15 amino acids. Germline lookup yields CDR1 LGHDT and CDR2 YNNKEL (reference sequence). Between the trimmed V and J ends, which lost 1 base and 2 bases, there was a span of 12 bases. CDR3 sequence reads: CASSQGLLSPYEQYF. The DNA for the CDR3 is TGTGCCAGCAGCCAAGGGCTTCTTTCCCCCTACGAGCAGTACTTC.

The chain has TRBV9 and TRBJ2-6, with D possibly being TRBD1 (6 bases). V lost 4 bases, J lost 0 bases, and 11 bases lay in between. Germline assignment: CDR1 SGDLS and CDR2 YYNGEE. CDR3 size: 16 residues. The CDR3 DNA follows: TGTGCCAGCAGCCCCCAGGGGAGCTCTGGGGCCAACGTCCTGACTTTC. Translated, it gives CASSPQGSSGANVLTF.

This clone is a singleton in its sample. This chain connects TRBV12-3 or TRBV12-4 to TRBJ2-3, with D unclear. Trimming removed 4 bases at V and 6 bases at J, with 8 bases between. This CDR3 spans 12 amino acids. The DNA of the CDR3 is TGTGCCAGCAGTTCTCTCGGGGATACGCAGTATTTT. It codes for CASSSLGDTQYF.

The CDR3 sequence is CASSLRTGDPEQYF. CDR3 bases: TGTGCCAGCAGCTTAAGGACAGGAGATCCCGAGCAGTACTTC. The V and J genes are TRBV13 and TRBJ2-7; 7 bases are a match to TRBD1. Trimming at V came to 2 bases and at J to 6 bases, leaving 7 bases not matched to a gene. CDR1 is PRHDT, CDR2 FYEKMQ, per germline (reference sequence). CDR3 length: 14 residues.

The chain has TRBV29-1 and TRBJ1-1; D is perhaps TRBD1 (6 bases). V lost 5 bases and J 5 bases, leaving 15 bases between the germline ends. The CDR3 sequence is 13 residues long. Per germline, CDR1 SQVTM and CDR2 ANQGSEA. In nucleotides, the CDR3 is TGCAGCGTTCCTCCCCGAGGGGGTACTGAAGCTTTCTTT. Protein product: CSVPPRGGTEAFF.

This chain connects TRBV27 to TRBJ2-7, with 7 bases that match TRBD1. The CDR3 is 14 amino acids. Per germline, CDR1 MNHEY and CDR2 SMNVEV (reference sequence). Germline trimming cut 2 bases from V and 1 base from J; bases unmatched to any gene: 2. As DNA, the CDR3 is TGTGCCAGCAGTTTAGGGACAGATTCCTACGAGCAGTACTTC. Protein product: CASSLGTDSYEQYF.

The rearrangement joins TRBV29-1 to TRBJ1-1; D gene uncertain. CDR3 length: 12 amino acids. The germline V and J ends were trimmed by 4 bases and 0 bases, with 6 bases remaining between them. Germline values: CDR1 SQVTM, CDR2 ANQGSEA. This CDR3 reads CSVVPLNTEAFF. In nucleotides, the CDR3 is TGCAGCGTTGTTCCCTTGAACACTGAAGCTTTCTTT.

V gene TRBV6-5 combines with J gene TRBJ1-1, with TRBD1 as a possible D gene (5 bases). Per the germline V gene, CDR1 is MNHEY and CDR2 is SVGAGI. V gave up 8 bases and J gave up 5 bases, with 21 bases separating them. CDR3 length: 15 amino acids. The chain's CDR3 is CASSEQPGQWTEAFF. CDR3 in DNA: TGTGCCAGCTCCGAACAACCCGGACAATGGACTGAAGCTTTCTTT.

This clone was seen a single time. The chain joins TRBV7-9 to TRBJ1-2; 7 bases are a match to TRBD1. From germline, CDR1 is SEHNR and CDR2 FQNEAQ (reference sequence). V shed 5 bases and J 0 bases; nucleotides not matched to a gene: 3. The CDR3 length is 14 residues. The CDR3 sequence: CASSLGQTNYGYTF. CDR3 bases: TGTGCCAGCAGCCTGGGACAGACTAACTATGGCTACACCTTC.

This chain connects TRBV6-5 to TRBJ2-5; D is perhaps TRBD2 (6 bases). The germline CDR1 and CDR2 sequences are MNHEY and SVGAGI. The V end lost 2 bases, the J end lost 4 bases, and 8 bases lay between the germline ends. The length of the CDR3 is 13 residues. CDR3 protein: CASSYGRGETQYF. In nucleotides, the CDR3 is TGTGCCAGCAGTTACGGGCGGGGAGAGACCCAGTACTTC.

This chain uses TRBV4-2 with TRBJ2-5; D is perhaps TRBD2 (5 bases). The CDR3 consists of 13 residues. Trimming pared 3 bases from V and 5 bases from J, leaving 10 bases between. Germline values: CDR1 LGHNA, CDR2 YNFKEQ. In DNA, the CDR3 is TGTGCCAGCAGCCAGAGGCTAGCCGAGACCCAGTACTTC. Its translation: CASSQRLAETQYF.

This clone was recorded only once. This chain uses TRBV7-8 with TRBJ2-7, with TRBD2 as a possible D gene (6 bases). Germline V gene data show CDR1 as SGHVS and CDR2 as FQNEAQ. V lost 4 bases to trimming and J lost 6 bases, with 22 bases between them. This CDR3 contains 16 residues. This chain's CDR3 is CASSSKRREMSGEQYF. CDR3 bases: TGTGCCAGCAGCTCTAAAAGGAGGGAAATGTCAGGCGAGCAGTACTTC.

The gene calls are TRBV12-3 or TRBV12-4 and TRBJ2-7, with D possibly being TRBD2 (7 bases). With 7 bases removed from V and 3 bases from J, the gap between germline ends came to 13 bases. The CDR3 totals 13 residues. CDR3 DNA: TGTGCCAGCACTCGGGGGGCATACTACGAGCAGTACTTC. It encodes CASTRGAYYEQYF.

The CDR3, as DNA: TGTGCCAGCAGCCGCACGGGGAATGAGCAGTTCTTC. It specifies CASSRTGNEQFF. This chain links TRBV3-1 (or the pseudogene TRBV3-2) with TRBJ2-1; D is perhaps TRBD2 (5 bases). This CDR3 has 12 amino acids. Looked up from germline, CDR1 is LGHDT and CDR2 is YNNKEL (reference sequence). Trimming took off 4 bases at V and 7 bases at J, with 8 bases between the two ends.

The chain combines TRBV5-1 with TRBJ1-2; the match to TRBD1 covers 7 bases. Trimming removed 0 bases from V and 0 bases from J; junction bases left unmatched: 5. Germline CDR1 and CDR2: SGHRS and YFSETQ. The CDR3 is made up of 16 amino acids. The CDR3 bases are TGCGCCAGCAGCTTGGCCTCCGGACAGGCTAACTATGGCTACACCTTC. Its translation: CASSLASGQANYGYTF.

A single count supports this clone. The chain combines TRBV6-5 with TRBJ2-2, with 11 bases fitting TRBD1. Germline trimming cut 2 bases from V and 5 bases from J; bases unmatched to any gene: 4. The CDR3 runs to 16 residues. Germline V gene data show CDR1 as MNHEY and CDR2 as SVGAGI. CDR3 in DNA: TGTGCCAGCAGTTACCTGGGACAGGGGGATACCGGGGAGCTGTTTTTT. Its translation: CASSYLGQGDTGELFF.

The rearrangement uses TRBV6-5 and TRBJ2-3, with 15 bases that match TRBD2. CDR3 size: 14 residues. Trimming at V came to 6 bases and at J to 6 bases, leaving 1 base not matched to a gene. Germline-derived CDR1 and CDR2 are MNHEY and SVGAGI. This CDR3 is CASRGTSGRDTQYF. The CDR3 DNA reads TGTGCCAGCAGAGGGACTAGCGGGAGGGATACGCAGTATTTT.

The V gene is TRBV5-1, the J gene TRBJ1-1; D is possibly TRBD1 (5 bases). The CDR3 has 15 amino acids. The germline V gene has CDR1 SGHRS and CDR2 YFSETQ. Between the trimmed V and J ends, which lost 4 bases and 1 base, there was a span of 14 bases. The CDR3 is CASSPGAGQNTEAFF. CDR3 DNA: TGCGCCAGCAGCCCCGGTGCAGGGCAGAACACTGAAGCTTTCTTT.

This chain connects TRBV9 to TRBJ2-3, with D perhaps TRBD2 (6 bases). Trimming pared 0 bases from V and 3 bases from J, leaving 14 bases between. The CDR3 contains 16 residues. CDR1 is SGDLS and CDR2 is YYNGEE in the germline V gene. As DNA, the CDR3 is TGTGCCAGCAGCGTAGTGGGGACTCTATCTACAGATACGCAGTATTTT. This sequence encodes CASSVVGTLSTDTQYF.

This rearrangement joins TRBV28 to TRBJ1-6; 7 bases map to TRBD1. The germline V gene has CDR1 MDHEN and CDR2 SYDVKM. The V segment lost 5 bases and the J segment 8 bases; nucleotides outside the gene matches: 18. This CDR3 comprises 18 residues. The CDR3 reads CASSVRGSSFNSDSPLHF. The CDR3 coding sequence is TGTGCCAGCAGTGTCAGGGGGAGTAGCTTCAACTCCGATTCACCCCTCCACTTT.

The gene calls are TRBV24-1 and TRBJ2-3; 7 bases fit TRBD1. The ends lost 0 bases at V and 1 base at J; junction bases unmatched: 0. Germline loops: CDR1 KGHDR, CDR2 SFDVKD. CDR3 length equals 15 residues. The CDR3 here is CATSDLGQGTDTQYF. CDR3 DNA: TGTGCCACCAGTGATTTGGGACAGGGCACAGATACGCAGTATTTT.

This chain connects TRBV23-1 to TRBJ1-5; the D gene is possibly TRBD1 (6 bases). Being an ORF, TRBV23-1 has a function that is uncertain. The CDR3 loop spans 17 amino acids. Trimming shortened V by 1 base and J by 2 bases, and 15 bases separated the two germline ends. The CDR3 DNA reads as TGCGCCAGCAGTCAATACAGGGTTAGTTATGGCAATCAGCCCCAGCATTTT. Protein product: CASSQYRVSYGNQPQHF.

The rearrangement joins TRBV4-1 to TRBJ1-1, with D possibly being TRBD1 (6 bases). This CDR3 is 16 amino acids long. The V gene's germline CDR1 is MGHRA and CDR2 YSYEKL. The V end lost 1 base, the J end lost 6 bases, and 18 bases lay between the germline ends. CDR3 DNA: TGCGCCAGCAGCCAAGCCCGACTACGGACAGCTTCTGAAGCTTTCTTT. This encodes CASSQARLRTASEAFF.

The CDR3: CASNPSRGMNSPLHF. Here the CDR3 DNA reads TGTGCCAGCAACCCCAGCCGGGGGATGAATTCACCCCTCCACTTT. This chain uses TRBV27 with TRBJ1-6, with a weak D call TRBD1 (5 bases). The V and J ends lost 7 bases and 7 bases respectively, with 17 bases between them. Germline lookup yields CDR1 MNHEY and CDR2 SMNVEV (reference sequence). This CDR3 region has 15 residues.